This TCR beta chain is from a study of identical twins. The CDR3 extends over 16 amino acids. CDR1 is SGHRS and CDR2 is YFSETQ in the germline V gene. Trimming took 1 base from V and 5 from J, leaving 18 bases between them. TCRdb re-called the 5' RACE reads through MiXCR, storing one row per CDR3 protein. The data show roughly 200,000 distinct CDR3 sequences, with 15% to 20% seen just once and around two fifths held by the top ten. In addition, the sample was reused for a study of T cells expressing NK-cell markers. That investigation notes: Just one sequenced donor of eight was HCMV-seronegative, while seven were seropositive. The authors restricted sorting to alpha-beta TCR T cells with an anti-gamma-delta TCR antibody in several experiments. Dominant NKG2C+ clonotypes in a handful of donors made up about 1.0-7.0% of CD8+ T cells. Leadership of the CD3+CD56-NKG2C+ fraction also belonged to these clonotypes in a handful of donors.

This clonotype originated in a woman under 30 in good health. The sequenced material came from CD8+ T cells sorted from blood. V and J are TRBV5-1 and TRBJ2-5; D might be TRBD2 (6 bases). The CDR3, as DNA: TGCGCCAGCAGCTTGCCGCCGGGATTTGGGAGGGAGACCCAGTACTTC. Protein product: CASSLPPGFGRETQYF.